This T cell receptor beta chain was retrieved from a study of T cell repertoires in cytomegalovirus infection. Across the study: Indicated by public TCR beta signatures were CMV infection and matching HLA type. Overall study findings and caveats: Cumulative frequency (of public TCR beta family members) identified carriers of CMV plus the relevant HLA. What dominated the ex vivo response were HLA-C-restricted CMV-specific TCR beta clonotypes.

This clonotype was seen at least ten times. As yet, its antigen is unknown. TCRdb reanalysed the reads using MiXCR and keeps one entry per CDR3 protein. The table shows a few hundred thousand distinct CDR3 sequences, with 12% to 15% occurring only once. The material sequenced was PBMCs. This TCR came from a human donor in good health (CMV status not recorded). Some clones in this sample may be carry-over from other donors' samples.

This CDR3 is CASRGGGVVPTNEKLFF. CDR3 nucleotide sequence: TGTGCCAGCAGGGGGGGCGGAGTCGTCCCAACTAATGAAAAACTGTTTTTT. V gene TRBV25-1 combines with J gene TRBJ1-4, with D maybe TRBD1 (6 bases). Trimming pared 6 bases from V and 0 bases from J, leaving 17 bases between. Germline loops: CDR1 MGHDK, CDR2 SYGVNS. The CDR3 covers 17 residues.